Listed here is a single T cell receptor (beta chain). Its antigen is still unknown. These data are taken from a study of regulatory T cells in long-lasting Graves disease. Overall study: Graves' patients, newly diagnosed, had taken antithyroid drugs under 3 months.

Study-wide points: Those with persistent Graves' had less TCR diversity than newly diagnosed patients.

Time point of the sample: newly diagnosed GD, antithyroid drugs for less than 3 months. PBMC-derived RNA was used for the TCR library. Sequencing libraries for TCR beta were prepared with iRepertoire HTBI primers and Arm-PCR of CDR3 regions. From the multiplex PCR reads, TCRdb called clonotypes with MiXCR, one entry per CDR3 protein. The sample includes about 360,000 distinct CDR3 sequences, roughly 15% of them seen just once. This sample also belongs to another study, concerning T cells in Graves' hyperthyroidism and ophthalmopathy. That source adds: A model built on 13 V-J features separated ophthalmopathy from stable hyperthyroidism.

Sequenced material: peripheral blood mononuclear cells (PBMCs), taken at new diagnosis, from a patient treated with antithyroid drugs. The receptor comes from a woman between 18 and 29 years old with Graves disease.

CDR3 sequence: CASSSLEANYGYTF. The CDR3 coding sequence is TGTGCCAGCAGTAGCTTGGAAGCTAACTATGGCTACACCTTC. V and J are TRBV28 and TRBJ1-2; no clear D. CDR1 is MDHEN and CDR2 is SYDVKM in the germline V gene. Trimming took off 5 bases at V and 0 bases at J, with 10 bases between the two ends. The CDR3 consists of 14 residues.